This T cell receptor (beta chain) emerged from a study of T cells in Graves' hyperthyroidism and ophthalmopathy. Using RNA transcripts as the source, TCR beta CDR3 regions were amplified. TCR CDR3 regions were first amplified by RT-PCR with HTBI primers. TCRdb itself ran the multiplex PCR reads through MiXCR, one entry per CDR3 protein. The sample holds under 250,000 distinct CDR3 sequences; approximately 25% are singletons and the top ten take roughly 32%. Ophthalmopathy patients had Clinical Activity Score at least 3, NOSPECS grade at least 4, duration under 3 months. The study based diagnoses on clinical symptoms, serum thyroxine and TRAb, thyroid ultrasound and orbital computed tomography. PBMCs stemmed from less than 13 ml fresh peripheral blood. Findings and limits, study-wide: In the blood, most expanded thyroid clonotypes above 0.001 appeared as well.

V gave up 1 base and J gave up 2 bases, with 15 bases separating them. Germline values: CDR1 MDHEN, CDR2 SYDVKM. CDR3 length: 17 amino acids. This clonotype was seen ten or more times. Its antigen is unknown. This TCR was sampled from a woman aged 40 to 49 with Graves' ophthalmopathy. This chain connects TRBV28 to TRBJ1-5; no firm D call. Input material: blood. CDR3 nucleotide sequence: TGTGCCAGCAGTTTATCCCAAATCAACATCCGCAATCAGCCCCAGCATTTT. This translates into CASSLSQINIRNQPQHF. Filled out from reference TRBV28 and TRBJ1-5, the complete variable domain reads DVKVTQSSRYLVKRTGEKVFLECVQDMDHENMFWYRQDPGLGLRLIYFSYDVKMKEKGDIPEGYSVSREKKERFSLILESASTNQTSMYLCASSLSQINIRNQPQHFGDGTRLSIL.